This T cell receptor (beta chain) stems from a study of cytomegalovirus exposure and HLA in healthy donors. Amplification used 60 Vbeta primers and 13 Jbeta primers. The assay was immunoSEQ multiplex PCR, and TCRdb's table has in-frame clones only and misses some. The sample holds roughly 150,000 clones, around three fifths seen once. Study-wide points: Reportedly, TCR beta sequences accurately predicted HLA-A and HLA-B alleles in most subjects. Most TCR sequences showed up rarely, but some public TCRs showed up in many donors.

Germline V gene data show CDR1 as MNHEY and CDR2 as SMNVEV (reference sequence). The CDR3 extends over 13 amino acids. V was cut by 6 bases and J by 1 base, with 9 bases left in between. Of note for this clone: Antigen: not known.

Material for sequencing was PBMCs. The chain couples TRBV27 to TRBJ2-5; possible D gene TRBD1, 6 bases. The receptor's source is a woman aged 25-40 years in good health and CMV-seropositive. DNA for the CDR3: TGTGCCAGCAGGAAGGACAGCCAAGAGACCCAGTACTTC. It is translated as CASRKDSQETQYF.